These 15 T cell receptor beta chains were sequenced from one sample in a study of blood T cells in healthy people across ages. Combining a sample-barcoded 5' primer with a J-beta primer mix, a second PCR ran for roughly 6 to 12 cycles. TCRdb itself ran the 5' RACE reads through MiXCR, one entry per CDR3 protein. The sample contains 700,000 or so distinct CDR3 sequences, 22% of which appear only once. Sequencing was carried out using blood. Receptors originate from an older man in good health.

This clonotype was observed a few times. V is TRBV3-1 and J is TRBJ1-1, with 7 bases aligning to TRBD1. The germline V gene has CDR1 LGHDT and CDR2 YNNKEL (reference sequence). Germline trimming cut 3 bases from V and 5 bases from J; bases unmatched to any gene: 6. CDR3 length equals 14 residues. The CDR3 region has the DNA TGTGCCAGCAGCCAGGCAGACAGGGTGACTGAAGCTTTCTTT. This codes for CASSQADRVTEAFF.

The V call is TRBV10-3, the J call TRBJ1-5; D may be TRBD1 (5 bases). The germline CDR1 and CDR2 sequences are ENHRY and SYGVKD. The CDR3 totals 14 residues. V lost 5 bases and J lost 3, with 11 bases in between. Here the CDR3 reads CAISRGRDNQPQHF. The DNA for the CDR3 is TGTGCCATCAGTAGGGGACGGGACAATCAGCCCCAGCATTTT.

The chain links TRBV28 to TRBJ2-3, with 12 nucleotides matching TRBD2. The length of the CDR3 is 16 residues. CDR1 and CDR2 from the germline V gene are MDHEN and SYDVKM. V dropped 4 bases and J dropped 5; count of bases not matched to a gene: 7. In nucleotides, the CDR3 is TGTGCCAGCAGTTATACTAGCGGGGGGACAGGAGATACGCAGTATTTT. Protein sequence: CASSYTSGGTGDTQYF.

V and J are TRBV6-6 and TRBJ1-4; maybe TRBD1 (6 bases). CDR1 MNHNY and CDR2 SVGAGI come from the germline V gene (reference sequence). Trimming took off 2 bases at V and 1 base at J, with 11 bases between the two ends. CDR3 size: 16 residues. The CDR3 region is CASSYGNRVTNEKLFF. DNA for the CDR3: TGTGCCAGCAGTTACGGAAACAGGGTAACTAATGAAAAACTGTTTTTT.

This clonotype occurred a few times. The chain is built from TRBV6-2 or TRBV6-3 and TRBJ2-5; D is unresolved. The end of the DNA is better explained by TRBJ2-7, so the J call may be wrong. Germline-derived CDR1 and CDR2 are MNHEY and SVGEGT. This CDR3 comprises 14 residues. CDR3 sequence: CASIIDSSSYEQYF. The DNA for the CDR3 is TGTGCCAGCATCATAGATTCGAGCTCCTACGAGCAGTACTTC.

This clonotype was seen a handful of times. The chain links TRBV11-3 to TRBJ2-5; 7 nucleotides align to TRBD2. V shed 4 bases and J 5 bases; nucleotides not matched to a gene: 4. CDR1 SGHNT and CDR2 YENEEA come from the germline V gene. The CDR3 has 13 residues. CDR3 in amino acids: CASSWGGMETQYF. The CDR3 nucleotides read TGTGCCAGCAGCTGGGGGGGTATGGAGACCCAGTACTTC.

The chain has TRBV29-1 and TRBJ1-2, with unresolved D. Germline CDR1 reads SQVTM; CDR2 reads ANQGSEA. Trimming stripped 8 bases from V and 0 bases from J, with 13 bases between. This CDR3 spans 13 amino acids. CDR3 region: CSQMTRANYGYTF. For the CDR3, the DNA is TGCAGCCAAATGACTAGAGCTAACTATGGCTACACCTTC.

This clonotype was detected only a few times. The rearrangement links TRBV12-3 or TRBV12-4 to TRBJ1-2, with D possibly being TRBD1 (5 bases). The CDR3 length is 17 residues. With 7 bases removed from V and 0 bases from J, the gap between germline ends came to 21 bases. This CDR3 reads CASTKGTSSLANYGYTF. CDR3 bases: TGTGCCAGCACCAAAGGGACTTCCTCTCTAGCTAACTATGGCTACACCTTC.

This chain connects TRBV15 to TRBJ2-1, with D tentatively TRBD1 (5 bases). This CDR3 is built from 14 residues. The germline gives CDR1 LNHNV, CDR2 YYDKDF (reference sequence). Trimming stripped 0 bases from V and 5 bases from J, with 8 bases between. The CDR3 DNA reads TGTGCCACCAGCAGAGATCAGGGAAACAATGAGCAGTTCTTC. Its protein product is CATSRDQGNNEQFF. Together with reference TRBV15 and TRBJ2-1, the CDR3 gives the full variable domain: DAMVIQNPRYQVTQFGKPVTLSCSQTLNHNVMYWYQQKSSQAPKLLFHYYDKDFNNEADTPDNFQSRRPNTSFCFLDIRSPGLGDTAMYLCATSRDQGNNEQFFGPGTRLTVL.

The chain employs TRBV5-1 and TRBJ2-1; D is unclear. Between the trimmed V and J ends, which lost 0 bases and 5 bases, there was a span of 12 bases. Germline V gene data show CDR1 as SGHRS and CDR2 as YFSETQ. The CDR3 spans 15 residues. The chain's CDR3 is CASSLAGLNNNEQFF. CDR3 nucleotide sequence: TGCGCCAGCAGCTTGGCCGGGTTAAACAACAATGAGCAGTTCTTC.

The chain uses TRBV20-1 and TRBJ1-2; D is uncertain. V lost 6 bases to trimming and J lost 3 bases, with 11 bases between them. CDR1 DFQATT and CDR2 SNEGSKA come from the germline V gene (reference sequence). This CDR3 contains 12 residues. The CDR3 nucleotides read TGCAGTGCCCCAGCGACGGACTATGGCTACACCTTC. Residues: CSAPATDYGYTF.

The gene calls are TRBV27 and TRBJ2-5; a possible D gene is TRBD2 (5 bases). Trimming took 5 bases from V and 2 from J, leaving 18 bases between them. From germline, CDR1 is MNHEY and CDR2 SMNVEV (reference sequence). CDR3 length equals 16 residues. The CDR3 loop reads CASSPGMGKIQETQYF. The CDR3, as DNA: TGTGCCAGCAGTCCGGGGATGGGTAAAATTCAAGAGACCCAGTACTTC.

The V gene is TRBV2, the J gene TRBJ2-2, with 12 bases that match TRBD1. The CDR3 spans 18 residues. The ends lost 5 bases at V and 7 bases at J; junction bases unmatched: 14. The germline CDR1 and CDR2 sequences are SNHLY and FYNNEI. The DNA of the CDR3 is TGTGCCAGCAGTTTTAACCAACCGGGACAGGGGGCGGGCGGGGAGCTGTTTTTT. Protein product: CASSFNQPGQGAGGELFF. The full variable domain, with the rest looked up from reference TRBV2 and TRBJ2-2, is EPEVTQTPSHQVTQMGQEVILRCVPISNHLYFYWYRQILGQKVEFLVSFYNNEISEKSEIFDDQFSVERPDGSNFTLKIRSTKLEDSAMYFCASSFNQPGQGAGGELFFGEGSRLTVL.

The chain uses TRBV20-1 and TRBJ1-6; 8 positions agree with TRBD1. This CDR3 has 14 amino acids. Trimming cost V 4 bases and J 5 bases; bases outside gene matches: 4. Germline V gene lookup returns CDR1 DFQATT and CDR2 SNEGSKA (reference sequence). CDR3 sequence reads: CSANLQGDNSPLHF. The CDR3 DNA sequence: TGCAGTGCTAATTTACAGGGGGATAATTCACCCCTCCACTTT.

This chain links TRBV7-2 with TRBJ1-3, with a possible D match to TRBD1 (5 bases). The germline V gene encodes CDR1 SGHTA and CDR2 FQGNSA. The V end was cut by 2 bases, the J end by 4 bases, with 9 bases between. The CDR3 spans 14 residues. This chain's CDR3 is CASSLYGAGNTIYF. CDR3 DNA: TGTGCCAGCAGCTTATACGGGGCCGGAAACACCATATATTTT. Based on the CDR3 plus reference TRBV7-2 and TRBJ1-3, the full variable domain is GAGVSQSPSNKVTEKGKDVELRCDPISGHTALYWYRQSLGQGLEFLIYFQGNSAPDKSGLPSDRFSAERTGGSVSTLTIQRTQQEDSAVYLCASSLYGAGNTIYFGEGSWLTVV.